These T cell receptor beta chains were read from a single sample in a study of T cell repertoires and Cas9 in healthy adults. Method: immunoSEQ multiplex PCR; TCRdb's copy keeps in-frame clones and lacks some. The table includes about 24,000 clones, about 88% detected once. The sample consisted of CD4+ effector T cells (CD127+, CD25-, CD137-, CD154-) from PBMCs; culture status not recorded. The receptor source for this set is a human donor in good health. Both conserved end residues are part of each CDR3.

v_gene,CDR3aa
TRBV7-2,CASSQDRSSYEQYF
TRBV7-9,CASSLGGLTLSEQYF
TRBV6-5,CASSQDRVYGYTF
TRBV10-3,CAISEGQTNTEAFF
TRBV7-8,CASSPVIRDTPNYGYTF
TRBV15,CATSRDRGFRETQYF
TRBV7-3,CASSPRGGVAEAFF
TRBV29-1,CSVPSRALGETQYF
TRBV5-4,CASSLIGGAVGYTF
TRBV5-1,CASSLQRNTGELFF
TRBV6-4,CASSKYQGANTGELFF
TRBV30,CAWSVRGQPNEKLFF
TRBV29-1,CSVEPSILRGGYGYTF
TRBV19,CASRTAFNYGYTF
TRBV30,CAWIRASGGYTF
TRBV5-4,CASSRGQGAESGNTIYF
TRBV28,CASSEATGVYEQYF
TRBV29-1,CSVGGDTEAFF
TRBV7-9,CASSFGFRTDRTHYGYTF
TRBV7-6,CASSGLLAGGPTGELFF
TRBV19,CASSIWSAGGRTDTQYF
TRBV7-9,CASSLDGSSYEQYF
TRBV7-8,CASSFGGAKNIQYF
TRBV28,CASTGGTDTQYF
TRBV5-1,CASTLAGGETQYF
TRBV10-3,CAISATGTGNTIYF
TRBV6-5,CASSQGGTEAFF
TRBV29-1,CSVETLVVPDTQYF
TRBV5-4,CASSLDRGNNSPLHF
TRBV5-5,CASSLPRGLGSPLHF
TRBV30,CVCSQDSEQYF
TRBV4-1,CASSRDRTDQETQYF
TRBV19,CASSTQGWSDYGYTF
TRBV5-5,CASSYGLLRGSNQPQHF
TRBV28,CASSASGQGPNTEAFF
TRBV5-1,CASSQQVVNTGELFF
TRBV19,CASSSQANNEQFF
TRBV5-1,CASSSTGGGNTEAFF
TRBV9,CASSETTGVNSPLHF
TRBV7-3,CASSPGTSRSNEQFF
TRBV5-4,CASRQAGSRSPLHF
TRBV11-2,CASSWLMGGVGSYNEQFF